These 13 T cell receptor beta chains were all obtained from the same sample, sequenced in a study of cytomegalovirus exposure and HLA in healthy donors. The PCR made use of 60 Vbeta and 13 Jbeta primers. Produced via immunoSEQ multiplex PCR; TCRdb's table is partial and in-frame only. The sample contains around 200,000 clones, over 70% of which appear only once. The sample comprised PBMCs. These receptors were obtained from a female donor in good health and CMV-seronegative.

The genes are TRBV5-4 and TRBJ2-7, with 14 bases matching TRBD2. V shed 5 bases, J shed 8 bases, and the junction held 12 bases outside the gene matches. This CDR3 has 16 residues. Germline CDR1 and CDR2: SGHNT and YYREEE (reference sequence). CDR3 residues: CASSSGTSGGGKKQYF. CDR3 bases: TGTGCCAGCAGTTCAGGGACTAGCGGGGGTGGGAAAAAGCAGTACTTC.

The gene calls are TRBV11-1 and TRBJ1-2, with 10 positions matching TRBD1. This CDR3 has 13 amino acids. The germline V gene has CDR1 SGHAT and CDR2 FQDESV (reference sequence). V shed 6 bases and J 8 bases; nucleotides not matched to a gene: 6. CDR3 nucleotides: TGTGCCAGCAGGACCGGGACAGGGGAAGGCTACACCTTC. Translated: CASRTGTGEGYTF.

The rearrangement links TRBV5-1 to TRBJ1-1, with D unclear. Trimming pared 6 bases from V and 3 bases from J, leaving 12 bases between. Germline CDR1 reads SGHRS; CDR2 reads YFSETQ. The CDR3 covers 13 residues. CDR3 residues: CASTSGYDTEAFF. DNA for the CDR3: TGCGCCAGCACCTCAGGTTATGACACTGAAGCTTTCTTT. Looking up the rest from reference TRBV5-1 and TRBJ1-1 gives the full variable domain: KAGVTQTPRYLIKTRGQQVTLSCSPISGHRSVSWYQQTPGQGLQFLFEYFSETQRNKGNFPGRFSGRQFSNSRSEMNVSTLELGDSALYLCASTSGYDTEAFFGQGTRLTVV.

The chain has TRBV4-3 and TRBJ2-5, with 8 bases that match TRBD2. The germline V gene encodes CDR1 LGHNA and CDR2 YSLEER. Trimming removed 0 bases from V and 5 bases from J; junction bases left unmatched: 8. The CDR3 sequence is 16 residues long. CDR3 region: CASSQDFGGGPETQYF. The CDR3 bases are TGCGCCAGCAGCCAAGATTTCGGGGGGGGCCCCGAGACCCAGTACTTC.

V is TRBV5-1 and J is TRBJ2-3, with TRBD1 matching 7 bases. The germline V gene encodes CDR1 SGHRS and CDR2 YFSETQ. With 0 bases clipped from V and 3 bases from J, the junction kept 4 bases outside the gene matches. The CDR3 covers 15 residues. The CDR3 region is CASSLEGQRTDTQYF. As DNA, the CDR3 is TGCGCCAGCAGCTTGGAGGGACAGCGGACAGATACGCAGTATTTT.

The rearrangement links TRBV5-4 to TRBJ2-5; D remains unclear. The CDR3 has 14 residues. Trimming stripped 3 bases from V and 5 bases from J, with 14 bases between. Germline CDR1 is SGHNT and CDR2 is YYREEE (reference sequence). CDR3: CASSWSAGTETQYF. In DNA form, the CDR3 reads TGTGCCAGCAGCTGGTCGGCAGGCACGGAGACCCAGTACTTC.

This clone has just one count. The chain recombines TRBV9 with TRBJ1-6; tentative D call: TRBD1 (6 bases). The CDR3 covers 15 residues. Germline assignment: CDR1 SGDLS and CDR2 YYNGEE. Deletions cut 4 bases from V and 8 bases from J, with 16 bases between. The CDR3 DNA reads TGTGCCAGCAGCCGAGGGGGTGGGTCCGATTCACCCCTCCACTTT. Protein product: CASSRGGGSDSPLHF.

The chain uses TRBV11-1 and TRBJ1-2; no clear D gene. Germline-derived CDR1 and CDR2 are SGHAT and FQDESV (reference sequence). The length of the CDR3 is 12 residues. Trimming took 5 bases from V and 9 from J, leaving 13 bases between them. Written as DNA, the CDR3 is TGTGCCAGCAGCCCTCAGAGGAGAAGCTACACCTTC. It translates to CASSPQRRSYTF. Full variable domain (missing parts from reference TRBV11-1 and TRBJ1-2): EAEVAQSPRYKITEKSQAVAFWCDPISGHATLYWYRQILGQGPELLVQFQDESVVDDSQLPKDRFSAERLKGVDSTLKIQPAELGDSAMYLCASSPQRRSYTFGSGTRLTVV.

The rearrangement joins TRBV28 to TRBJ2-5, with 7 bases that match TRBD2. Germline CDR1 and CDR2: MDHEN and SYDVKM. J lost 7 bases, V lost 7 bases, and 15 bases had no gene match. CDR3 length: 15 amino acids. Here the CDR3 reads CASTPWGGYRGTQYF. The CDR3 nucleotides are TGTGCCAGCACACCTTGGGGGGGGTACCGCGGGACCCAGTACTTC.

The V and J genes are TRBV6-1 and TRBJ2-5; D remains unclear. The V end was cut by 4 bases, the J end by 1 base, with 13 bases between. The CDR3 loop spans 15 amino acids. The V gene's germline CDR1 is MNHNS and CDR2 SASEGT. CDR3 bases: TGTGCCAGCAGTGGCTCCCAGGCTATCCAAGAGACCCAGTACTTC. Translation: CASSGSQAIQETQYF.

The chain joins TRBV7-3 to TRBJ2-5; 9 bases align to TRBD1. The better agreement between TRBJ2-7 and the DNA end casts doubt on the J call. The CDR3 extends over 15 amino acids. CDR1 and CDR2 from the germline V gene are SGHTA and FQGTGA. CDR3 nucleotides: TGTGCCAGCAGGGTCGACAGGGGGAGCTCCTACGAGCAGTACTTC. This encodes CASRVDRGSSYEQYF.

The chain joins TRBV29-1 to TRBJ2-7; 7 bases fit TRBD2. With 4 bases clipped from V and 6 bases from J, the junction kept 0 bases outside the gene matches. Germline V gene data show CDR1 as SQVTM and CDR2 as ANQGSEA. The CDR3 is 10 residues long. The CDR3 protein is CSVGGGEQYF. CDR3 nucleotide sequence: TGCAGCGTTGGCGGGGGCGAGCAGTACTTC.

The chain uses TRBV2 and TRBJ1-6; 7 bases fit TRBD1. This CDR3 has 15 amino acids. Germline V gene lookup returns CDR1 SNHLY and CDR2 FYNNEI. V lost 7 bases and J lost 11; bases outside the gene matches: 14. This CDR3 is CASTPGMGQFTPLHF. The CDR3 DNA sequence: TGTGCCAGCACCCCGGGAATGGGACAGTTTACACCCCTCCACTTT.